This T cell receptor beta chain was captured by sequencing in a study of T-cell reconstitution after alpha-beta-depleted transplantation in children. As regards this clonotype: Antigen specificity is unknown.

Study-wide results and limits: The study traced high day-60 TCRbeta diversity in some patients to surviving recipient T cells and thymic progenitors. By about two months after transplant, alpha-beta T cells reportedly arose from several hundred graft clones that had expanded.

The library targeted TCRbeta and was prepared with unique molecular identifiers. TCRdb recomputed calls from the PCR reads with MiXCR, one row per CDR3 protein. This table has about 110,000 distinct CDR3 sequences, around 6.4% appearing once. Between the trimmed V and J ends, which lost 6 bases and 4 bases, there was a span of 16 bases. This CDR3 is 15 amino acids long. From germline, CDR1 is MNHEY and CDR2 SVGEGT. The V gene is TRBV6-2 or TRBV6-3, the J gene TRBJ2-1; D gene unclear. This TCR was sampled from a male patient between 2 and 9 years old who had a stem cell transplant for acute lymphoblastic leukemia, so the T cells may come from the graft donor. The sequenced sample was PBMCs, mostly from graft donor cells, obtained 360 days after TCRalphabeta/CD19-depleted stem cell transplant. The CDR3 region is CASSRYGSTYNEQFF. The CDR3 DNA reads as TGTGCCAGCAGCCGTTACGGATCGACATACAATGAGCAGTTCTTC.